Below, one T cell receptor (beta chain) is given with its context. Its recognized antigen is unknown. Base qualities are missing; no much larger clone stands one base away. This entry comes from a study of cytomegalovirus exposure and HLA in healthy donors (dated by TCRdb to the late 2010s). In terms of the full investigation: An earlier analysis of several hundred of the donors reported under 300 Gb of sequence data and 95 million to 140 million unique TCR beta sequences obtained from roughly 170 million T cells. Approximately 310 gigabases of sequencing data and roughly 81 million unique TCR sequences made up an early release that covered approximately 650 HLA-typed donors. Of the 350 to 450 genotyped donors, about 80% fell in the genetic ancestry cluster associated with self-reported Caucasian donors. The study aimed to test whether signatures of past pathogen exposure could be identified by cataloging public T cell receptors. The T cell repertoires of 550 to 850 subjects were profiled by immunosequencing and related to cytomegalovirus serostatus. A separate validation cohort of about 110 different subjects was used in addition to the roughly 700-subject first cohort. To predict cytomegalovirus infection status, the study brought together high-throughput TCR immunosequencing, statistical association of individual TCRs with disease status, and machine learning. In a later analysis, previously published TCR beta repertoires from 600 to 850 donors were re-analyzed and high-resolution HLA genotyping was added so that TCR occurrence patterns could be studied. The later analysis used no new phenotypic data to find candidate immune exposures, relying instead on TCR beta sequences and their occurrence across donors. An earlier analysis of approximately 580 of the donors used high-throughput TCR beta sequencing to judge whether each TCR beta V gene segment behaved as functional or pseudogenic. Donor age, sex, ethnicity and CMV serostatus were compiled alongside the repertoire data. A later genetic analysis used genome-wide SNP genotypes for 398 of the 666 donors, treating that subset as a discovery cohort. All discovery cohort repertoires had been generated on a single sequencing platform. HLA typing covered class I and class II loci at four-digit resolution. The number of typed donors differed by locus: roughly 629-640 for A, B, C, DRB1 and DQB1; 500 to 550 for DQA1; 606 for DPA1; and around 450 for DPB1. Several DR-DQ haplotypes were handled as single units for association and clustering because linkage in the cohort was strong. Among 300 to 500 genotyped donors of the cohort, an average of roughly 230,000 unique TCR beta nucleotide sequences was sequenced per donor, of which 15% to 20% were non-productive.

For this chain, trimming is 5 bases at the V end and 14 bases at the J end, and the number of junction bases without a gene match is 19. CDR1 MNHNY and CDR2 SVGAGI were looked up in the germline V gene (reference sequence). The CDR3, from cysteine to phenylalanine, totals 16 residues. This entry keeps only the CDR3 DNA: 48 bases, framed from base 1. Preparation of the library involved the immunoSEQ multiplex PCR assay. The multiplex PCR relied on a mix of 60 forward primers for TCR Vbeta segments and 13 reverse primers for TCR Jbeta segments. A multiplex PCR assay on genomic DNA amplified the CDR3 region of rearranged TCR beta genes. On the Illumina HiSeq System, the amplified TCR beta libraries were sequenced as 87-base-pair reads. In the source study's methods: A later analysis counted approximately 84 million unique TCR beta chains across the 690 or so repertoires, and around 12 million of these chains were shared by at least two donors. Raw reads were error-corrected and collapsed into unique sequences with a nearest-neighbor algorithm that merged closely related sequences to remove PCR and sequencing errors. Alignment of CDR3 sequences to IMGT reference sequences was used to assign V, D and J gene segments. For a sequence to be retained, a match of at least six nucleotides to both a V gene segment and a J gene segment was required. A rearrangement was called productive if the CDR3 had no stop codons and remained in frame with V and J, and every other rearrangement was called non-productive. Following IMGT convention, CDR3 was defined as the stretch from the second conserved V-encoded cysteine up to the conserved J-encoded phenylalanine. Sequences without an unambiguous match to a single V gene segment were excluded from the earlier analysis of a few hundred of the donors. In an earlier analysis of about 590 of the donors, a V segment was called functional when productive rearrangements were above 56.7%, and segregating when the standard deviation between donors exceeded 5%. A statistical classification framework was built for diagnosing cytomegalovirus status from the catalog of TCR beta chain sequences. In a later analysis, V and J genes were assigned by comparing TCR nucleotide sequences against IMGT/GENE-DB human TR gene sequences. The TCRdist pipeline was used in a later analysis to assign CDR3 sequences and most-parsimonious VDJ recombination scenarios. In a later analysis, each TCR beta chain was defined by its CDR3 amino acid sequence together with its V-gene family, and reads lacking a unique V-gene family were excluded. In a later analysis, fewer than 600 highly shared, low-generation-probability nucleotide sequences were removed to address suspected cross-contamination and a sequencing artifact. In a later analysis, a clonal expansion index for each public chain was calculated from normalized within-repertoire ranks of inferred template counts. Generation probabilities in a later analysis came from a VDJ recombination model fitted to out-of-frame rearrangements, and those results were checked against IGoR. A later analysis scored TCR-TCR, TCR-HLA and TCR-CMV co-occurrence with hypergeometric tests, applying a repertoire-size bias correction to TCR pairs. To estimate false discovery rates, a later analysis permuted the HLA or CMV assignments 20 times. In a later analysis, co-occurring TCRs were grouped using DBSCAN, with TCRdist sequence similarity added in when clustering inside HLA-allele-positive subsets. Co-occurrence clustering excluded repertoires with fewer than 30,000 or more than 120,000 public chains, plus five with anomalous nucleotide sharing. The table was pulled from immuneACCESS by TCRdb, which kept in-frame rearrangements only. Such tables lose some clones; where checked, under half of the loss comes from unresolved V genes, and the rest has no known cause. The V and J calls and clone size are taken from that table; D and trimming were inferred from the DNA. Across this sample there are some 200,000 clones, with about 85% seen only once. Around 4% of the sample goes to the ten largest clones.

The cohort comprised fewer than 750 healthy bone marrow donors. All cohort members were sampled while nominally healthy, although unrecorded immune exposures were likely present. The donor was CMV seronegative and was included in the group of about 400 seronegative cohort members. Each donor provided a peripheral blood sample, and peripheral blood mononuclear cells were used for TCR beta sequencing. Genomic DNA extraction from the blood cell samples was performed with the Qiagen DNeasy Blood Extraction Kit. Broad study findings and their caveats: Because counts were too low, around 17 rarely observed V segments, including chromosome 9 orphons, were left out of the earlier analysis of approximately 580 of the donors. An earlier analysis of approximately 600 of the donors showed that most TCR beta V segments appeared in productive rearrangements either about 87% or about 30% of the time, which broadly matched IMGT annotations. Cytomegalovirus status was reported to be diagnosed by the classifier with high specificity and sensitivity in both the original and validation cohorts. A later analysis found that most CMV-associated TCR beta chains appeared HLA-restricted, with HLA associations seemingly driven largely by CMV exposure. In a later analysis, more than 15,000 TCR beta sequences were associated with specific HLA alleles at a false discovery rate of 0.05. The 87-base-pair reads could not distinguish some IMGT-functional V segments, including TRBV6-2 and TRBV6-3, so those segments were excluded. According to the authors, the approach could potentially be generalized to other disease states and immunological phenotypes. The sequencing pipeline was judged likely to have produced a cluster of highly shared sequence variants as a technical artifact. Immune exposure information for the cohort was limited to CMV serostatus. Compared with the 666-donor mean, donors in an Asian-associated ancestry cluster had fewer N-insertions in productive TCRs, according to a later genetic analysis. A later analysis found that TCR association rates varied across HLA loci, with DRB1 alleles showing the most associated TCRs and HLA-C alleles the fewest. In a later genetic analysis, a missense DCLRE1C variant was associated with V-gene and J-gene trimming of TCR beta chains, and the association was replicated in an independent cohort. A few of the identified cytomegalovirus-associated TCR beta chains were confirmed in vitro to be specific for cytomegalovirus antigens. Only TCR beta chains were sequenced in this cohort, and the absence of alpha or paired-chain data limited detectable features. Strong co-occurrence of HLA alleles, especially DR and DQ, made assigning TCR associations to individual alleles difficult. HLA typing was unavailable for some donors at each locus, so association tests used only the typed subset. Compared with equally common non-associated chains, HLA-associated TCR beta chains in a later analysis were more clonally expanded and had lower generation probabilities. Across donors, most TCR sequences were observed very rarely, whereas some public TCRs were present in many individuals. Presence/absence analyses assumed roughly uniform sequencing depth across donors, an assumption that may not hold. A further reported finding was that TCR beta sequences accurately predicted the HLA-A and HLA-B alleles for most subjects in the first cohort. Several of the top co-occurrence clusters appeared to be linked to parvovirus B19, influenza, CMV and Epstein-Barr virus, according to a later analysis. The study gave a list of some 150 TCR beta chains associated with cytomegalovirus. Linkage disequilibrium might explain the correlated functional status among segregating V segments, but an unknown experimental factor could not be ruled out.

The chain uses TRBV6-6 and TRBJ2-3; TRBD2 agrees with 10 junctional bases. The sequence was obtained from a man aged 50-60 years in good health and CMV-seronegative. Sequencing input: PBMCs. CDR3 loop: CASSPEIGSSGGRRYF. The DNA sequence is given as TGTGCCAGCAGTCCAGAGATTGGGTCTAGCGGGGGCCGGCGGTATTTT.